This TCR beta chain was identified during a study of blood T cell repertoires in COVID-19. Study in general: Whether acute or convalescent, the COVID-19 samples came from the United States, Italy and Spain. PBMCs, B-cell-depleted T cells, or T cells provided the cDNA or gDNA that made up the material.

This CDR3 region has 14 residues. J was trimmed by 7 bases and V by 3 bases; bases with no gene match: 11. Germline V gene sequence: CDR1 GTSNPN, CDR2 SVGIG (reference sequence). As originally analysed: Amplified reference gene primers provided the basis for estimating nucleated cell counts. Some clones are missing from TCRdb's copy, which holds only in-frame ones; the method was immunoSEQ multiplex PCR. V, J and clone size reflect that table, while D and trimming were determined from the DNA. The data show 200,000 or so clones, around 80% seen once. Material: PBMCs or T cells enriched from blood (not recorded which). The receptor was isolated from a woman between 40 and 55 years old with acute COVID-19. The V and J genes are TRBV30 and TRBJ1-2; TRBD1 agrees at 7 bases. CDR3 loop: CAWRSEQGRGGYTF. The CDR3 DNA follows: TGTGCCTGGAGGTCAGAACAGGGGCGGGGTGGCTACACCTTC.